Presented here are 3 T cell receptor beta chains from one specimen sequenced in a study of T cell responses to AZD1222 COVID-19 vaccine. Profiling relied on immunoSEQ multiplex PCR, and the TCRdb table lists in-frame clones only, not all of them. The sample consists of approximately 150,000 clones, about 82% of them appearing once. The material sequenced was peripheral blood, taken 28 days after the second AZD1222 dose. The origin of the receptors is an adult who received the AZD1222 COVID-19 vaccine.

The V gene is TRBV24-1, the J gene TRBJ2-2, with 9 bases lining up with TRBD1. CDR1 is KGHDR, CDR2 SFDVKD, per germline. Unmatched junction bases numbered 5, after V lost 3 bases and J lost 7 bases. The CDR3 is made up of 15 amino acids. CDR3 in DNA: TGTGCCACCAGTGATCCCGGGACAGGGAACGGGGAGCTGTTTTTT. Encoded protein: CATSDPGTGNGELFF.

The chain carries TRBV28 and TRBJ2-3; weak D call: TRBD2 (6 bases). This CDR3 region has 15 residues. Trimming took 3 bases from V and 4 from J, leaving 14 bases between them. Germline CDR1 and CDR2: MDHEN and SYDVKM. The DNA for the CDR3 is TGTGCCAGCAGTTTCCGAGGCGGGGTCCCAGATACGCAGTATTTT. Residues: CASSFRGGVPDTQYF.

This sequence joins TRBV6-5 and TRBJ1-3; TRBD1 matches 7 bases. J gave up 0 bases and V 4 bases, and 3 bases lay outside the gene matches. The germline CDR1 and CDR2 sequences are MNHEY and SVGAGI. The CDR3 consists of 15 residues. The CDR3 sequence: CASSSGQYSGNTIYF. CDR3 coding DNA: TGTGCCAGCAGTTCGGGACAGTACTCTGGAAACACCATATATTTT.